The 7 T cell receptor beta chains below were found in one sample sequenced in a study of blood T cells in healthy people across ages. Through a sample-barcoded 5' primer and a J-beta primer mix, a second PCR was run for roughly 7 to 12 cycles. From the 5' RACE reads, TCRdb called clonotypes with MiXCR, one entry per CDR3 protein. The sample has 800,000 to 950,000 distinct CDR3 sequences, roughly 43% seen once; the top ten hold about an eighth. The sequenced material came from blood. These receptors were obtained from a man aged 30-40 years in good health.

This CDR3 is CASSWQDSYNEQFF. The CDR3 DNA sequence: TGTGCCAGCAGTTGGCAGGACTCCTACAATGAGCAGTTCTTC. The rearrangement links TRBV28 to TRBJ2-1; no reliable D call. The germline CDR1 and CDR2 sequences are MDHEN and SYDVKM. CDR3 length: 14 residues. The germline V and J ends were trimmed by 4 bases and 0 bases, with 7 bases remaining between them.

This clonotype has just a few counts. CDR3 in amino acids: CATRNQDTYEQYF. In nucleotides, the CDR3 is TGTGCCACCCGTAACCAGGACACCTACGAGCAGTACTTC. This chain joins TRBV5-5 and TRBJ2-7; D may be TRBD1 (5 bases). Germline-derived CDR1 and CDR2 are SGHKS and YYEKEE (reference sequence). Deletions cut 9 bases from V and 2 bases from J, with 15 bases between. This CDR3 comprises 13 residues.

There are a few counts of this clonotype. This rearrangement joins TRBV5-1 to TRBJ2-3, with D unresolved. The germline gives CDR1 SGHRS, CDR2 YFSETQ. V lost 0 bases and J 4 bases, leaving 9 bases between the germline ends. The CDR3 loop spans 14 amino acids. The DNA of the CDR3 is TGCGCCAGCAGCTTGGCGGTAGCCTCAGATACGCAGTATTTT. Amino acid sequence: CASSLAVASDTQYF.

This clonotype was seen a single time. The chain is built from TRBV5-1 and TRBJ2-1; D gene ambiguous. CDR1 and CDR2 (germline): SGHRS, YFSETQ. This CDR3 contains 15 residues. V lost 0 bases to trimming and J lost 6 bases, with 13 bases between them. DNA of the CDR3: TGCGCCAGCAGCTTGGGGGTACATACAACCAATGAGCAGTTCTTC. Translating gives CASSLGVHTTNEQFF. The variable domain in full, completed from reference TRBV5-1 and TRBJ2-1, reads KAGVTQTPRYLIKTRGQQVTLSCSPISGHRSVSWYQQTPGQGLQFLFEYFSETQRNKGNFPGRFSGRQFSNSRSEMNVSTLELGDSALYLCASSLGVHTTNEQFFGPGTRLTVL.

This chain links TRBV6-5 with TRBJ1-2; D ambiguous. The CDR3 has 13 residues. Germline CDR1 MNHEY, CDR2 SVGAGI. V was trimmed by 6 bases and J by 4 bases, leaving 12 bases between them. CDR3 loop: CASRPTKPYGYTF. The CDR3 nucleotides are TGTGCCAGCAGACCCACTAAGCCCTATGGCTACACCTTC.

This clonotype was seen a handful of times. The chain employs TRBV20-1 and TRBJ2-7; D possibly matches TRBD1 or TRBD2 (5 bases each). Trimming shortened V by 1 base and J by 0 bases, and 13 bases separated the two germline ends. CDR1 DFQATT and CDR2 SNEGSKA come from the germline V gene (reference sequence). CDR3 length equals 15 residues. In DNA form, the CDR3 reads TGCAGTGCTAGAGTCCGGGACCAGAGCTCCTACGAGCAGTACTTC. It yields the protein CSARVRDQSSYEQYF.

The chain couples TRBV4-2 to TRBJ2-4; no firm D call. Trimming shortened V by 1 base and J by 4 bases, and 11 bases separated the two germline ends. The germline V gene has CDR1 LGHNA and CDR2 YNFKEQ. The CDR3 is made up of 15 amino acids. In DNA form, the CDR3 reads TGTGCCAGCAGCCAAGTAGAAGGGTGGAAAAACATTCAGTACTTC. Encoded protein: CASSQVEGWKNIQYF.